This T cell receptor (beta chain) was identified in a study of beta chain features in type 1 diabetes. The CDR3 consists of 13 residues. V was trimmed by 1 base and J by 4 bases, leaving 5 bases between them. Germline CDR1 and CDR2: SSHAT and FNYEAQ (reference sequence). Expressed TCRB transcripts were sequenced, since all the RNA that had been isolated was reverse transcribed. Method: immunoSEQ multiplex PCR; TCRdb's copy keeps in-frame clones and lacks some. Of roughly 500,000 clones listed, about an eighth are singletons. The sample was naive CD4+ T cells from blood. This sequence was found in a woman between 18 and 29 years old in good health. J is TRBJ2-1 and V is TRBV7-7; D not certain. This CDR3 is CASSLGNYNEQFF. The CDR3 DNA reads TGTGCCAGCAGCTTAGGGAATTACAATGAGCAGTTCTTC.